The rows below give T cell receptor beta chains drawn from one sample of a study of T cell responses to AZD1222 COVID-19 vaccine. Sequencing used immunoSEQ multiplex PCR; TCRdb keeps in-frame clones, though not all of them. The sample has 100,000 to 150,000 clones, approximately 91% seen once; the top ten hold under 2%. Here the sequenced sample was peripheral blood, taken 28 days after the second AZD1222 dose. The receptors were sampled from an adult who received the AZD1222 COVID-19 vaccine. Each CDR3 is given with its conserved first and last residue. A D gene is named only where the DNA matches it firmly. Part of the rows lack a size; the others show once, few, many or a class for expanded clones.

V	J	size	D	CDR3	DNA
TRBV19	TRBJ1-5	few	TRBD1	CASSTERQGAQQPQHF	TGTGCCAGTAGTACCGAAAGACAGGGGGCTCAGCAGCCCCAGCATTTT
TRBV7-3	TRBJ2-1	.	.	CASSPLGGPSSYNEQFF	TGTGCCAGCAGCCCACTAGGGGGACCCAGCTCCTACAATGAGCAGTTCTTC
TRBV4-3	TRBJ2-1	.	TRBD2	CASSSRLAGGPHEQFF	TGCGCCAGCAGCTCTAGACTAGCGGGAGGGCCCCATGAGCAGTTCTTC
TRBV4-3	TRBJ2-1	.	.	CASSPGDAQGNEQFF	TGCGCCAGCAGCCCTGGAGACGCTCAAGGGAATGAGCAGTTCTTC
TRBV29-1	TRBJ2-1	.	.	CSGAPNYNEQFF	TGCAGCGGCGCCCCAAACTACAATGAGCAGTTCTTC
TRBV3-1/TRBV3-2	TRBJ1-1	.	.	CASSQGLVNTEAFF	TGTGCCAGCAGCCAAGGGTTAGTGAACACTGAAGCTTTCTTT
TRBV2	TRBJ1-5	.	.	CASSTGINQPQHF	TGTGCCAGCAGTACAGGGATCAATCAGCCCCAGCATTTT
TRBV6-5	TRBJ1-2	.	TRBD1	CASSYSPGGGYGYTF	TGTGCCAGCAGTTACTCTCCAGGGGGTGGGTATGGCTACACCTTC
TRBV3-1/TRBV3-2	TRBJ1-3	.	.	CASSQSGNTIYF	TGTGCCAGCAGCCAATCGGGAAACACCATATATTTT
TRBV4-1	TRBJ2-7	.	TRBD1	CASSQDLGQGRYEQYF	TGCGCCAGCAGCCAAGATCTAGGACAGGGGAGGTACGAGCAGTACTTC
TRBV24-1	TRBJ1-2	.	TRBD1	CATLGQGARRNYGYTF	TGTGCCACTCTGGGACAGGGGGCGCGTAGGAACTATGGCTACACCTTC
TRBV25-1	TRBJ2-6	.	TRBD1	CASRGTGYGANVLTF	TGTGCCAGCAGAGGGACAGGGTACGGGGCCAACGTCCTGACTTTC
TRBV2	TRBJ1-2	once	.	CASSDSQLNYGYTF	TGTGCCAGCAGTGACTCTCAGTTAAACTATGGCTACACCTTC
TRBV11-3	TRBJ2-1	.	.	CASSFRDAEQFF	TGTGCCAGCAGCTTCCGGGACGCGGAGCAGTTCTTC
TRBV5-1	TRBJ2-7	.	.	CASSADPTATYEQYF	TGCGCCAGCAGCGCCGATCCGACAGCCACCTACGAGCAGTACTTC
TRBV5-8	TRBJ1-3	.	.	CASSRAAFPGNTIYF	TGTGCCAGCAGCCGGGCAGCATTCCCTGGAAACACCATATATTTT
TRBV5-1	TRBJ1-1	.	TRBD1	CASSIRTGNTEAFF	TGCGCCAGCAGCATCCGGACAGGGAACACTGAAGCTTTCTTT
TRBV9	TRBJ2-1	few	.	CASSVVRGEQFF	TGTGCCAGCAGCGTAGTACGGGGTGAGCAGTTCTTC
TRBV7-9	TRBJ1-1	.	.	CASRAGGTEAFF	TGTGCCAGCCGCGCGGGGGGCACTGAAGCTTTCTTT
TRBV2	TRBJ1-4	.	.	CASSEGGQREKLFF	TGTGCCAGCAGTGAGGGGGGGCAAAGGGAAAAACTGTTTTTT
TRBV20-1	TRBJ1-1	.	.	CSASERYEAFF	TGCAGTGCTAGTGAACGGTATGAAGCTTTCTTT
TRBV6-5	TRBJ1-2	.	.	CASSKTVYGYTF	TGTGCCAGCAGTAAGACAGTCTATGGCTACACCTTC